Following are 6 T cell receptor beta chains from one sample sequenced in a study of blood T cell repertoires in COVID-19. Some clones are missing from TCRdb's copy, which holds only in-frame ones; the method was immunoSEQ multiplex PCR. The data show under 250,000 clones, approximately 84% seen once. Sequencing used peripheral blood. These receptors were taken from a man aged 45-65 years with active or convalescent COVID-19.

This clone was recorded once. V and J are TRBV6-5 and TRBJ1-2, with unresolved D. Germline values: CDR1 MNHEY, CDR2 SVGAGI. V lost 6 bases, J lost 2 bases, and 10 bases lay in between. The CDR3 length is 13 residues. The CDR3 is CASSFTSNYGYTF. CDR3 DNA: TGTGCCAGCAGCTTCACATCAAACTATGGCTACACCTTC.

The V and J genes are TRBV7-2 and TRBJ1-5; D not resolved. This CDR3 is built from 14 residues. From germline, CDR1 is SGHTA and CDR2 FQGNSA. The V end lost 2 bases, the J end lost 3 bases, and 8 bases lay between the germline ends. CDR3 protein: CASSLLTLNQPQHF. The CDR3 region has the DNA TGTGCCAGCAGCTTACTGACTCTCAATCAGCCCCAGCATTTT. Full variable domain (rest looked up from reference TRBV7-2 and TRBJ1-5): GAGVSQSPSNKVTEKGKDVELRCDPISGHTALYWYRQSLGQGLEFLIYFQGNSAPDKSGLPSDRFSAERTGGSVSTLTIQRTQQEDSAVYLCASSLLTLNQPQHFGDGTRLSIL.

Here the CDR3 reads CASMTRGGSDTQYF. The CDR3 nucleotides are TGTGCCAGTATGACGCGCGGGGGGTCAGATACGCAGTATTTT. V gene TRBV19 combines with J gene TRBJ2-3; 8 bases align to TRBD2. Trimming at V came to 7 bases and at J to 4 bases, leaving 7 bases not matched to a gene. The CDR3 totals 14 residues. Germline CDR1 and CDR2: LNHDA and SQIVND (reference sequence).

V is TRBV4-1 and J is TRBJ2-7; 7 bases fit TRBD1. V shed 3 bases and J 3 bases; nucleotides not matched to a gene: 5. Germline V gene lookup returns CDR1 MGHRA and CDR2 YSYEKL. CDR3 length: 14 residues. As DNA, the CDR3 is TGCGCCAGCAGCCAGTACTGGGACAGCTACGAGCAGTACTTC. It codes for CASSQYWDSYEQYF.

In this sample, this clone turned up a few times. This chain uses TRBV5-6 with TRBJ1-1, with D possibly matching TRBD1 (5 bases). The germline V gene encodes CDR1 SGHDT and CDR2 YYEEEE. The CDR3 consists of 13 residues. Trimming removed 5 bases at V and 6 bases at J, with 14 bases between. Here the CDR3 reads CASSSFDRPEAFF. For the CDR3, the DNA is TGTGCCAGCAGTTCCTTTGACAGACCTGAAGCTTTCTTT.

The chain carries TRBV5-1 and TRBJ2-5, with D possibly TRBD2 on 6 matching bases. This CDR3 region has 15 residues. The germline gives CDR1 SGHRS, CDR2 YFSETQ. Trimming cost V 4 bases and J 2 bases, with 15 bases left between them. CDR3 DNA sequence: TGCGCCAGCAGCCGCGATCCGAGCGGGCAAGAGACCCAGTACTTC. It specifies CASSRDPSGQETQYF.